Below are 31 T cell receptor beta chains sequenced from a single sample in a study of shared clonotypes between healthy human individuals. Assay: immunoSEQ multiplex PCR; the TCRdb copy retains only in-frame clones and omits some. This sample has roughly 2 million clones; roughly 94% occur once, and the top ten carry 1.1%. Naive CD8 isolation took CD45RO-negative cells positively selected for CCR7 and excluded terminally differentiated effector memory CD45RA+ cells. The sample comprised naive CD8+ T cells sorted from blood. Receptor source: a man between 18 and 35 years old in good health.

This clone appeared once. The chain has TRBV5-1 and TRBJ2-1, with a weak D call TRBD1 (6 bases). V was pared by 3 bases and J by 4 bases, with 8 bases between. This CDR3 has 13 amino acids. Germline loops: CDR1 SGHRS, CDR2 YFSETQ. CDR3: CASSWDNYNEQFF. The CDR3 coding sequence is TGCGCCAGCAGCTGGGACAATTACAATGAGCAGTTCTTC.

V gene TRBV9 combines with J gene TRBJ1-2, with 7 bases that match TRBD1. After removal of 4 bases from V and 6 bases from J, the junction contained 18 bases not matched to a gene. Germline assignment: CDR1 SGDLS and CDR2 YYNGEE. The CDR3 has 17 amino acids. CDR3 bases: TGTGCCAGCAGCTCCCGGAGGGGGGAGGGGGCGTATAATGGCTACACCTTC. It codes for CASSSRRGEGAYNGYTF.

The rearrangement links TRBV30 to TRBJ2-3; 8 positions agree with TRBD2. The germline CDR1 and CDR2 sequences are GTSNPN and SVGIG (reference sequence). With 4 bases clipped from V and 6 bases from J, the junction kept 9 bases outside the gene matches. This CDR3 has 14 amino acids. The CDR3 loop is CAWIEAGVPDTQYF. CDR3 DNA: TGTGCCTGGATTGAAGCGGGAGTCCCCGATACGCAGTATTTT.

The chain links TRBV4-1 to TRBJ2-7; 7 bases align to TRBD2. V shed 2 bases, J shed 0 bases, and the junction held 1 base outside the gene matches. The CDR3 has 14 amino acids. Germline V CDR1 and CDR2: MGHRA, YSYEKL. CDR3 coding DNA: TGCGCCAGCAGCCAATCTAGCGGCTCCTACGAGCAGTACTTC. The encoded protein is CASSQSSGSYEQYF.

The chain is built from TRBV4-1 and TRBJ2-7; a possible D gene is TRBD2 (6 bases). Germline CDR1 is MGHRA and CDR2 is YSYEKL. This CDR3 contains 15 residues. V dropped 4 bases and J dropped 7 bases, with 20 bases sitting between them. Here the CDR3 reads CASSPVAGTGDEQYF. The CDR3 nucleotides are TGCGCCAGCAGCCCAGTGGCGGGGACGGGTGATGAGCAGTACTTC.

The rearrangement uses TRBV7-9 and TRBJ1-2; no reliable D call. The CDR3 totals 13 residues. The V end was cut by 3 bases, the J end by 4 bases, with 9 bases between. The germline V gene encodes CDR1 SEHNR and CDR2 FQNEAQ (reference sequence). The CDR3 region is CASSFPDRYGYTF. The CDR3 DNA reads as TGTGCCAGCAGCTTCCCGGATCGCTATGGCTACACCTTC.

The rearrangement joins TRBV7-9 to TRBJ2-1; 9 nucleotides match TRBD2. Germline CDR1 is SEHNR and CDR2 is FQNEAQ (reference sequence). J lost 5 bases, V lost 2 bases, and 7 bases had no gene match. CDR3 length equals 16 residues. CDR3 in DNA: TGTGCCAGCAGCTTAAGGCGGGAGGGCGTCCACAATGAGCAGTTCTTC. It specifies CASSLRREGVHNEQFF.

V gene TRBV5-1 combines with J gene TRBJ2-7; D perhaps matches TRBD1 (6 bases). CDR3 size: 14 residues. With 4 bases removed from V and 2 bases from J, the gap between germline ends came to 13 bases. CDR1 and CDR2 from the germline V gene are SGHRS and YFSETQ. The CDR3 nucleotides are TGCGCCAGCAGCCAGTTGGGGGCCGCCTACGAGCAGTACTTC. It specifies CASSQLGAAYEQYF.

The chain combines TRBV10-1 with TRBJ2-7, with a tentative D call TRBD2 (6 bases). The germline V gene encodes CDR1 WNHNN and CDR2 SYGVQD (reference sequence). The CDR3 contains 15 residues. V was shortened by 3 bases and J by 0 bases, with 12 bases between the two germline ends. The CDR3 DNA follows: TGCGCCAGCAGTGAAGGGACTTCCAGCTCCTACGAGCAGTACTTC. Translating gives CASSEGTSSSYEQYF.

This clone was found once. The gene calls are TRBV9 and TRBJ2-2; 11 bases line up with TRBD2. The ends lost 1 base at V and 4 bases at J; junction bases unmatched: 3. CDR1 SGDLS and CDR2 YYNGEE come from the germline V gene. CDR3 length: 16 amino acids. The CDR3 DNA reads as TGTGCCAGCAGCGTATCTAGCGGGGGGCTCACCGGGGAGCTGTTTTTT. It is translated as CASSVSSGGLTGELFF.

On this clone itself: The sample contains more than one DNA sequence encoding this CDR3. The gene calls are TRBV27 and TRBJ1-6, with 9 bases identical to TRBD1. Trimming removed 4 bases from V and 7 bases from J; junction bases left unmatched: 2. This CDR3 spans 14 amino acids. CDR1 and CDR2 from the germline V gene are MNHEY and SMNVEV (reference sequence). CDR3 bases: TGTGCCAGCAGTTCGGACAGGGGAAATTCACCCCTCCACTTT. It codes for CASSSDRGNSPLHF.

The V gene is TRBV5-4, the J gene TRBJ2-2; 10 bases fit TRBD2. The CDR3 runs to 18 residues. Germline CDR1 is SGHNT and CDR2 is YYREEE (reference sequence). V was pared by 6 bases and J by 0 bases, with 11 bases of the junction left unmatched. CDR3: CASTNGWLAGANTGELFF. In DNA, the CDR3 is TGTGCCAGCACCAACGGGTGGCTAGCGGGAGCGAACACCGGGGAGCTGTTTTTT.

The chain employs TRBV11-3 and TRBJ2-7, with TRBD1 matching over 8 bases. V gave up 8 bases and J gave up 3 bases; unmatched junction bases: 15. The CDR3 has 16 amino acids. Germline V gene data show CDR1 as SGHNT and CDR2 as YENEEA. The CDR3 spells CASRGGQGALGYEQYF. As DNA, the CDR3 is TGTGCCAGCCGAGGGGGGCAGGGGGCTTTAGGCTACGAGCAGTACTTC.

For this clone: Other DNA variants within this sample encode the same CDR3. This chain links TRBV7-9 with TRBJ2-7; D may be TRBD1 (5 bases). V was shortened by 5 bases and J by 7 bases, with 9 bases between the two germline ends. This CDR3 has 11 residues. Germline CDR1 reads SEHNR; CDR2 reads FQNEAQ (reference sequence). The DNA of the CDR3 is TGTGCCAGCAGCCTGGCAGGGGAGCAGTACTTC. It encodes CASSLAGEQYF.

The chain employs TRBV7-3 and TRBJ2-1, with D perhaps being TRBD1 or TRBD2 (5 bases each). CDR1 and CDR2 from the germline V gene are SGHTA and FQGTGA. There are 17 residues in the CDR3. Trimming shortened V by 0 bases and J by 4 bases, and 16 bases separated the two germline ends. CDR3 DNA: TGTGCCAGCAGCTTAACTTACGGGACGGGCAGTTACAATGAGCAGTTCTTC. Its protein is CASSLTYGTGSYNEQFF.

The V call is TRBV6-6, the J call TRBJ2-2; perhaps TRBD2 as D (6 bases). Deletions cut 6 bases from V and 5 bases from J, with 16 bases between. Germline CDR1 reads MNHNY; CDR2 reads SVGAGI (reference sequence). CDR3 length: 15 amino acids. The CDR3 sequence: CASRILLAATGELFF. CDR3 DNA: TGTGCCAGCAGAATTTTACTAGCCGCTACCGGGGAGCTGTTTTTT.

The chain has TRBV5-6 and TRBJ1-2, with a tentative D call TRBD1 (5 bases). CDR1 and CDR2 from the germline V gene are SGHDT and YYEEEE. V lost 3 bases and J lost 6, with 21 bases in between. The CDR3 spans 16 residues. The CDR3, as DNA: TGTGCCAGCAGCTCCGATGGCCAGGGACTTCACGATGGCTACACCTTC. This translates into CASSSDGQGLHDGYTF.

This rearrangement joins TRBV10-1 to TRBJ2-7; perhaps TRBD2 as D (6 bases). Germline loops: CDR1 WNHNN, CDR2 SYGVQD (reference sequence). CDR3 length equals 13 residues. Trimming left V 5 bases short and J 0 bases short, with 8 bases between. In nucleotides, the CDR3 is TGCGCCAGCAGTTTCGGGGGCTCCTACGAGCAGTACTTC. This sequence encodes CASSFGGSYEQYF.

The genes are TRBV9 and TRBJ2-5; 7 bases match TRBD1. Germline assignment: CDR1 SGDLS and CDR2 YYNGEE. J gave up 3 bases and V 4 bases, and 3 bases lay outside the gene matches. The CDR3 consists of 13 residues. The CDR3: CASSQGTEETQYF. In DNA form, the CDR3 reads TGTGCCAGCAGCCAAGGGACAGAAGAGACCCAGTACTTC.

On this clone itself: At the DNA level, this CDR3 is encoded by other sequences in the same sample as well. The chain recombines TRBV6-6 with TRBJ2-3; 11 bases fit TRBD2. V was pared by 6 bases and J by 3 bases, with 5 bases of the junction left unmatched. The CDR3 has 15 residues. Germline V lookup: CDR1 MNHNY, CDR2 SVGAGI (reference sequence). The CDR3 DNA follows: TGTGCCAGCAGCTCACTAGCGGGAGTTACAGATACGCAGTATTTT. The encoded protein is CASSSLAGVTDTQYF.

In regard to this clone: Other DNA sequences in the same sample also yield this CDR3. CDR3 sequence (DNA): TGTGCCAGCAGCTTCCAGGGGACCGGGGAGCTGTTTTTT. Translating gives CASSFQGTGELFF. The chain links TRBV7-9 to TRBJ2-2, with D tentatively TRBD1 (6 bases). Trimming removed 3 bases from V and 5 bases from J, with 7 bases in between. CDR3 length: 13 residues. Germline V gene data show CDR1 as SEHNR and CDR2 as FQNEAQ (reference sequence).

This chain connects TRBV6-1 to TRBJ2-5, with 7 positions matching TRBD2. Germline V gene data show CDR1 as MNHNS and CDR2 as SASEGT. The V and J ends lost 4 bases and 3 bases, in that order; junction bases with no gene match: 17. The CDR3 runs to 18 residues. This chain's CDR3 is CASSGAPERASGEETQYF. The CDR3 DNA is TGTGCCAGCAGTGGGGCCCCCGAGCGGGCTAGCGGAGAAGAGACCCAGTACTTC.

This chain uses TRBV6-5 with TRBJ2-7; TRBD2 is a possible D gene (6 bases). CDR1 and CDR2 from the germline V gene are MNHEY and SVGAGI. V lost 0 bases to trimming and J lost 6 bases, with 12 bases between them. This CDR3 spans 14 amino acids. The DNA for the CDR3 is TGTGCCAGCAGTTACTCCAACCAGGGAGGCGAGCAGTACTTC. Its translation is CASSYSNQGGEQYF.

The chain couples TRBV6-5 to TRBJ1-1; D call uncertain. In germline, CDR1 is MNHEY, CDR2 SVGAGI. Trimming pared 0 bases from V and 0 bases from J, leaving 11 bases between. CDR3 size: 16 residues. The CDR3 reads CASSYSQEGMNTEAFF. CDR3 nucleotide sequence: TGTGCCAGCAGTTACTCGCAGGAGGGAATGAACACTGAAGCTTTCTTT.

The CDR3, as DNA: TGTGCCAGCAGCTTAGGGAGGGAGCTAGCGGCGAACACCGGGGAGCTGTTTTTT. Translating gives CASSLGRELAANTGELFF. The chain couples TRBV7-8 to TRBJ2-2, with TRBD2 matching over 7 bases. Germline lookup yields CDR1 SGHVS and CDR2 FQNEAQ. With 1 base clipped from V and 0 bases from J, the junction kept 8 bases outside the gene matches. The CDR3 is 18 amino acids.

This clone was counted a single time. The chain recombines TRBV14 with TRBJ2-3; tentatively, D is TRBD1 (5 bases). This CDR3 is built from 15 residues. V gave up 1 base and J gave up 5 bases, with 13 bases separating them. From germline, CDR1 is SGHDN and CDR2 FVKESK. The DNA of the CDR3 is TGTGCCAGCAGCCAAGGTGGCAGGGTTGAAGATACGCAGTATTTT. Protein: CASSQGGRVEDTQYF.

Concerning this clone itself: Other DNA sequences of this sample code for an identical CDR3. The chain uses TRBV27 and TRBJ2-1; D may correspond to TRBD1 or TRBD2 (5 bases each). V lost 3 bases and J lost 7, with 10 bases in between. The CDR3 covers 13 residues. CDR1 MNHEY and CDR2 SMNVEV come from the germline V gene (reference sequence). The CDR3 DNA sequence: TGTGCCAGCAGTTTGGGACCCTTGAATGAGCAGTTCTTC. Amino acid sequence: CASSLGPLNEQFF.

The chain uses TRBV5-1 and TRBJ2-7, with 11 bases matching TRBD1. Trimming at V came to 4 bases and at J to 4 bases, leaving 10 bases not matched to a gene. The CDR3 consists of 16 residues. Germline V gene sequence: CDR1 SGHRS, CDR2 YFSETQ. The CDR3 nucleotides are TGCGCCAGCAGCAGCACGAGGACAGGGGGCGGGTACGAGCAGTACTTC. It is translated as CASSSTRTGGGYEQYF. The variable domain in full, with the rest retrieved from reference TRBV5-1 and TRBJ2-7, is KAGVTQTPRYLIKTRGQQVTLSCSPISGHRSVSWYQQTPGQGLQFLFEYFSETQRNKGNFPGRFSGRQFSNSRSEMNVSTLELGDSALYLCASSSTRTGGGYEQYFGPGTRLTVT.

This chain connects TRBV19 to TRBJ2-7; D may be TRBD2 (6 bases). The CDR3 runs 14 residues. Trimming took off 7 bases at V and 6 bases at J, with 19 bases between the two ends. The V gene's germline CDR1 is LNHDA and CDR2 SQIVND (reference sequence). As DNA, the CDR3 is TGTGCCAGTACCCCAGGCAGGGACTCTACCGAGCAGTACTTC. The encoded protein is CASTPGRDSTEQYF.

This clone showed up just once. CDR3 protein: CASSYPTANTEAFF. CDR3 nucleotides: TGTGCCAGCAGTTACCCGACAGCGAACACTGAAGCTTTCTTT. This chain links TRBV6-5 with TRBJ1-1; D possibly corresponds to TRBD1 (5 bases). CDR1 is MNHEY, CDR2 SVGAGI, per germline. The CDR3 sequence is 14 residues long. The V and J ends lost 2 bases and 1 base respectively, with 8 bases between them.

This clone was recorded once. The chain recombines TRBV29-1 with TRBJ2-2; D possibly corresponds to TRBD2 (6 bases). This CDR3 contains 12 residues. Trimming pared 3 bases from V and 8 bases from J, leaving 10 bases between. Germline V CDR1 and CDR2: SQVTM, ANQGSEA. DNA of the CDR3: TGCAGCGTTGATCGGGGGTTGGGGGAGCTGTTTTTT. Its translation is CSVDRGLGELFF.